This TCR beta chain was retrieved from a study of B cell selection in AIRE deficiency (dated by TCRdb to about 2019). For the wider study: Researchers compared TCRbeta repertoires of sorted blood CD4+ conventional T cells and regulatory T cells in AIRE-deficient patients with those in healthy controls. The TCR-sequenced cohort comprised about five AIRE-deficient APECED patients and about five healthy control donors.

Conventional CD4 T cells were sorted as CD4+CD127+ cells. The AIRE-deficient patients had APECED syndrome. A FACSAria flow cytometer was used to sort the Tconv and Treg cells intended for TCRbeta sequencing. Sorted cells were collected into 5-ml round-bottom polystyrene tubes, and dry cell pellets were frozen at -80°C before sequencing. Taken from cysteine to phenylalanine, the CDR3 has 15 residues. The CDR3 DNA has 45 bases and is translated from base 1. The germline V and J ends show losses of 3 bases and 2 bases respectively, and no gene match explains 10 bases of the junction. CDR1 and CDR2 are read off the germline V gene (reference sequence) as GTSNPN and SVGIG. To note about this clone: The clone's antigen remains unknown. The input lacks base qualities; no much larger clone sits a single base away.

What the research found in general, with its limitations: Only TCRbeta chains were sequenced, and roughly 40% of the Treg sequences shared among healthy donors were also detected in healthy Tconv cells, possibly owing to differing TCRalpha chains. Roughly 32% of the Treg TCRbeta sequences shared among healthy donors were detected in patient Tconv cells, suggesting that Treg-biased clones are diverted into the Tconv compartment. Shared Treg sequences had shorter CDR3s, which reflects a bias toward rearrangements containing few non-templated nucleotide insertions. Tconv and Treg cells from AIRE-deficient patients showed TCRBV gene usage, CDR3 length and TCR diversity similar to those of healthy donors. Among several thousand shared Treg TCRbeta sequences, approximately 32% were shared exclusively by healthy donors and approximately 9% exclusively by patients, which suggests that Treg selection is less efficient in the absence of AIRE.

The immunoSEQ platform was used to sequence the TCRbeta chain. In the paper's pipeline: When conventional T cell repertoires were pooled, patients gave 110,000 or so distinct in-frame TCRbeta sequences, while healthy donors gave about 1.5x10^5. Treg TCRbeta sequences found in two or more individuals were defined as public, and these public Treg TCRbeta sequences were then searched for in Tconv repertoires. Differences between groups were assessed using Mann-Whitney U tests with Bonferroni-Dunn correction in GraphPad Prism 7.03. The clones in this table, taken by TCRdb from immuneACCESS, are in-frame only. Not every clone is retained; where verified, under half of the shortfall comes from an unresolved V gene, and the cause of the rest is unknown. The V and J calls and clone size were taken over from that table, and D and trimming were inferred from the DNA. Counted in this sample were 20,000 to 25,000 clones; around 97% of them appeared once. The ten largest clones take up roughly 0.17% of the sample.

The clonotype was recovered from a human donor with AIRE deficiency. The sequencing sample was made of conventional CD4+ T cells sorted from PBMCs. The sequence joins TRBV30 to TRBJ2-7; 7 central nucleotides agree with TRBD2. The CDR3 loop reads CAWRPTSAITYEQYF. Here is the DNA: TGTGCCTGGAGGCCAACTAGCGCAATAACCTACGAGCAGTACTTC.